This T cell receptor (beta chain) was sequenced for a study of blood T cell repertoires in COVID-19. Study in general: Collection of acute and convalescent COVID-19 samples took place in the United States, Italy and Spain. PBMCs, B-cell-depleted T cells, or T cells provided the cDNA or gDNA that made up the material.

Original processing notes: From reference gene primer amplification, estimates of nucleated cell counts were derived. TCRdb's table, derived via immunoSEQ multiplex PCR, lists solely in-frame clones and lacks some. The D gene and trimming were derived from the DNA, and the V and J assignments and clone size from that table. The table records some 170,000 clones, 75% to 80% of them present only once. V gave up 5 bases and J gave up 1 base, with 14 bases separating them. CDR1 is SEHNR and CDR2 is FQNEAQ in the germline V gene (reference sequence). The CDR3 loop spans 15 amino acids. The J gene is TRBJ1-1, the V gene TRBV7-9; possibly TRBD1 for D (6 bases). This receptor was taken from a woman in her 70s with acute or convalescent COVID-19. What was sequenced was peripheral blood. The CDR3 DNA reads as TGTGCCAGCAGCGAAAACAGGGTCAGGAACACTGAAGCTTTCTTT. It specifies CASSENRVRNTEAFF.